This T cell receptor beta chain is from a study of cytomegalovirus exposure and HLA in healthy donors (dated by TCRdb to the late 2010s). Context from the whole study: An earlier analysis of roughly 630 of the donors reported approximately 270 Gb of sequence data and 117 million unique TCR beta sequences from approximately 180 million T cells. Approximately 300 gigabases of sequencing data and around 80 million unique TCR sequences made up an early release that covered some 640 HLA-typed donors. Of the 300 to 500 genotyped donors, more than 75% were placed in the genetic ancestry cluster associated with self-reported Caucasian donors. The study aimed to test whether signatures of past pathogen exposure could be identified by cataloging public T cell receptors. The T cell repertoires of some 670 subjects were profiled by immunosequencing and related to cytomegalovirus serostatus. Along with the approximately 650-subject first cohort, a separate validation cohort of approximately 110 different subjects was used. To predict cytomegalovirus infection status, the study brought together high-throughput TCR immunosequencing, statistical association of individual TCRs with disease status, and machine learning. A later analysis re-examined previously published TCR beta repertoires from several hundred donors and added high-resolution HLA genotyping to investigate patterns of TCR occurrence. Rather than using new phenotypic data, the later analysis identified candidate immune exposures from TCR beta sequences and from how often those sequences occurred across donors. An earlier analysis of 450 to 750 of the donors used high-throughput TCR beta sequencing to judge whether each TCR beta V gene segment behaved as functional or pseudogenic. Donor age, sex, ethnicity and CMV serostatus were compiled together with the repertoire data. Genome-wide SNP genotypes for about three fifths of the roughly 670 donors were used in a later genetic analysis, which treated that subset as a discovery cohort. All discovery cohort repertoires had been generated using a single sequencing platform. HLA typing covered class I and class II loci at four-digit resolution. Typing coverage varied by locus: about 620-630 donors for A, B, C, DRB1 and DQB1; under 550 for DQA1; approximately 610 for DPA1; some 470 for DPB1. Because of strong linkage in the cohort, 4 to 6 DR-DQ haplotypes were treated as single units for association and clustering. Among 300 to 450 genotyped donors of the cohort, an average of about 240,000 unique TCR beta nucleotide sequences were sequenced per donor, roughly 18% of them non-productive.

What the research found in general, with its limitations: A later genetic analysis reported fewer N-insertions in productive TCRs among donors in an Asian-associated ancestry cluster than the roughly 620-donor mean. In a later analysis, the rate of TCR association differed among HLA loci, with DRB1 alleles having the most associated TCRs and HLA-C alleles having the fewest. A further reported finding was that TCR beta sequences accurately predicted the HLA-A and HLA-B alleles for most subjects in the first cohort. In an earlier analysis of around 600 of the donors, most TCR beta V segments appeared in productive rearrangements about 90% or about 30% of the time, broadly matching IMGT annotations. While some public TCRs were present in many individuals, most TCR sequences turned up only very rarely across donors. Because the 87-base-pair reads could not distinguish some IMGT-functional V segments, including TRBV6-2 and TRBV6-3, those segments were excluded. HLA typing was unavailable for some donors at each locus, so association tests used only the typed subset. Correlated functional status among segregating V segments might reflect linkage disequilibrium, but an unknown experimental factor could not be ruled out. The cohort was sequenced for TCR beta chains only, and without alpha or paired-chain data the features that could be detected were limited. About 17 rarely observed V segments, including chromosome 9 orphons, were excluded from the earlier analysis of about 610 of the donors because counts were too low. In the study, about 150 TCR beta chains were listed as associated with cytomegalovirus. Most CMV-associated TCR beta chains appeared to be HLA-restricted in a later analysis, and the HLA associations seemed to be driven largely by CMV exposure. In both the original and validation cohorts, the classifier was reported to diagnose cytomegalovirus status with high specificity and sensitivity. Several of the top co-occurrence clusters appeared to be linked to parvovirus B19, influenza, CMV and Epstein-Barr virus, according to a later analysis. A cluster of highly shared sequence variants was judged likely to be a technical artifact of the sequencing pipeline. A later genetic analysis associated a missense DCLRE1C variant with V-gene and J-gene trimming of TCR beta chains, and an independent cohort replicated the association. It was suggested by the authors that the approach could potentially be generalized to other disease states and immunological phenotypes. At a false discovery rate of 0.05, a later analysis linked some 18,000 TCR beta sequences to specific HLA alleles. In vitro tests confirmed that a few of the cytomegalovirus-associated TCR beta chains recognize cytomegalovirus antigens. Sequencing depth was assumed to be roughly uniform across donors in the presence/absence analyses, though that assumption may not hold. CMV serostatus was the only immune exposure information available for the cohort. In a later analysis, HLA-associated TCR beta chains showed more clonal expansion and lower generation probabilities than non-associated chains that were equally common. Assigning TCR associations to individual alleles was difficult when HLA alleles, especially DR and DQ, strongly co-occurred.

Libraries were built with the immunoSEQ multiplex PCR assay. A mixture of 60 forward primers for TCR Vbeta segments and 13 reverse primers for TCR Jbeta segments was used in the multiplex PCR. Amplification of the CDR3 region of rearranged TCR beta genes was performed with a multiplex PCR assay on genomic DNA. The amplified TCR beta libraries were sequenced on the Illumina HiSeq System as 87-base-pair reads. The authors processed their data as follows. In a later analysis, tens of millions of unique TCR beta chains were counted across the roughly 700 repertoires, and some 10 million of these chains were shared by at least two donors. Raw reads were error-corrected and collapsed into unique sequences by a nearest-neighbor algorithm in which closely related sequences were merged to remove PCR and sequencing errors. Alignment of CDR3 sequences to IMGT reference sequences was used to assign V, D and J gene segments. Each retained sequence needed at least a six-nucleotide match to both a V gene segment and a J gene segment. A rearrangement counted as productive if the CDR3 had no stop codons and remained in frame with V and J, and every other rearrangement counted as non-productive. Following IMGT convention, CDR3 was defined as the stretch from the second conserved V-encoded cysteine to the conserved J-encoded phenylalanine. Sequences without an unambiguous match to a single V gene segment were excluded from the earlier analysis of approximately 560 of the donors. In an earlier analysis of around 600 of the donors, V segments were called functional above 56.7% productive rearrangements and were called segregating when the between-donor standard deviation exceeded 5%. A statistical classification framework was built for diagnosing cytomegalovirus status from the catalog of TCR beta chain sequences. In a later analysis, V and J genes were assigned by comparing TCR nucleotide sequences against IMGT/GENE-DB human TR gene sequences. A later analysis assigned CDR3 sequences and most-parsimonious VDJ recombination scenarios with the TCRdist pipeline. A later analysis defined each TCR beta chain by its CDR3 amino acid sequence plus V-gene family, and excluded reads lacking a unique V-gene family. In a later analysis, 500 to 700 highly shared, low-generation-probability nucleotide sequences were removed to address suspected cross-contamination and a sequencing artifact. A later analysis calculated a clonal expansion index for each public chain from normalized within-repertoire ranks of inferred template counts. A later analysis computed generation probabilities with a VDJ recombination model fitted to out-of-frame rearrangements, and checked the results against IGoR. In a later analysis, hypergeometric tests were used to score TCR-TCR, TCR-HLA and TCR-CMV co-occurrence, with a repertoire-size bias correction applied to TCR pairs. In a later analysis, false discovery rates were estimated by permuting HLA or CMV assignments 20 times. In a later analysis, co-occurring TCRs were grouped with DBSCAN, and TCRdist sequence similarity was added when clustering was performed within HLA-allele-positive subsets. For co-occurrence clustering, repertoires with fewer than 30,000 or more than 120,000 public chains were excluded, along with a handful of repertoires with anomalous nucleotide sharing. What TCRdb holds here is the immuneACCESS table cut down to in-frame rearrangements. Part of the clones is not present; checked against another copy, under half of the missing clones reflect an unresolved V gene, and the others are unexplained. That table supplies the V and J calls and clone size; D and trimming were determined from the DNA. Across this sample there are around 170,000 clones, with 80% seen only once. The top ten constitute 1% of the sample.

The cohort consisted of 650 to 700 healthy bone marrow donors. At the time of sampling, every cohort member was nominally healthy, though immune exposures that went unrecorded were likely present. The donor tested CMV seropositive and was one of the 289 seropositive cohort members. Each donor provided a peripheral blood sample, and peripheral blood mononuclear cells were used for TCR beta sequencing. Genomic DNA was extracted from the blood cell samples with the Qiagen DNeasy Blood Extraction Kit. The CDR3 holds 14 amino acids from the cysteine to the phenylalanine. Of all the DNA, just the CDR3 is kept, 42 bases in frame from base 1. Trimming removed 4 bases from V and 2 bases from J; the gene matches leave 0 bases unexplained. In the germline V gene, CDR1 corresponds to SGHRS and CDR2 to YFSETQ. For this clone: Its target antigen remains unknown. Base qualities are not provided; no much larger clone lies one nucleotide away.

Source material: PBMCs. The clonotype was recovered from a woman aged 50 to 60 in good health and CMV-seropositive. Recombination connected TRBV5-1 to TRBJ2-6, with TRBD1 identical over 7 junction bases. The bases read TGCGCCAGCAGCACAGGGGCTGGGGCCAACGTCCTGACTTTC. Its translation reads: CASSTGAGANVLTF.